The TCR beta chain described here comes from a study of blood T cells in healthy people across ages. For the second PCR, which ran for roughly 6 to 12 cycles, a sample-barcoded 5' primer and a J-beta primer mix were used. TCRdb recomputed calls from the 5' RACE reads with MiXCR, one row per CDR3 protein. The table includes about 1.5 million distinct CDR3 sequences, approximately 42% detected once. Sequenced input: blood. The receptor was isolated from a young woman in good health.

The CDR3 DNA is TGTGCCAGCAGCTTACGTTGCTCCCCCGAGGGCTCCTACAATGAGCAGTTCTTC. This codes for CASSLRCSPEGSYNEQFF. This chain connects TRBV7-6 to TRBJ2-1, with a possible D match to TRBD2 (5 bases). The CDR3 contains 18 residues. The germline CDR1 and CDR2 sequences are SGHVS and FNYEAQ. Between the trimmed V and J ends, which lost 2 bases and 0 bases, there was a span of 17 bases.